These 12 T cell receptor beta chains were sequenced from one sample in a study of patients and donors after allogeneic stem cell transplantation. TCRdb ran MiXCR on the RT-PCR reads and lists one entry per CDR3 protein. This repertoire shows around 170,000 distinct CDR3 sequences, more than 20% found once; its top ten account for 25% to 30%. Specimen: blood, either unsorted or a sorted T cell fraction (not recorded which). The receptor set was obtained from a human donor who was either an allogeneic HSCT recipient or a stem cell or donor lymphocyte infusion donor (not recorded which). It is not recorded whose cells these are; they may come from a transplant donor.

V is TRBV6-5 and J is TRBJ1-1; D not certain. Trimming stripped 3 bases from V and 4 bases from J, with 6 bases between. Germline V lookup: CDR1 MNHEY, CDR2 SVGAGI. CDR3 length: 12 amino acids. CDR3 sequence reads: CASSYWGTEAFF. The CDR3 DNA follows: TGTGCCAGCAGTTATTGGGGCACTGAAGCTTTCTTT.

This clonotype was counted only a few times. The chain combines TRBV12-3 or TRBV12-4 with TRBJ2-6, with a possible D match to TRBD1 (7 bases). V dropped 0 bases and J dropped 0 bases, with 12 bases sitting between them. CDR3 length equals 18 residues. The DNA of the CDR3 is TGTGCCAGCAGTTTAGCGCAGGGGGGCAGCTCTGGGGCCAACGTCCTGACTTTC. Translation: CASSLAQGGSSGANVLTF.

The table lists this clonotype with many counts. The gene calls are TRBV12-3 or TRBV12-4 and TRBJ1-5; D remains ambiguous. V was shortened by 3 bases and J by 6 bases, with 3 bases between the two germline ends. The length of the CDR3 is 11 residues. The CDR3 loop reads CASSFGQPQHF. The CDR3 DNA sequence: TGTGCCAGCAGTTTCGGTCAGCCCCAGCATTTT.

V and J are TRBV10-3 and TRBJ2-5, with TRBD2 as a possible D gene (6 bases). Germline V gives CDR1 ENHRY, CDR2 SYGVKD. The CDR3 totals 12 residues. V lost 11 bases to trimming and J lost 2 bases, with 12 bases between them. The CDR3 spells CASGGVQETQYF. DNA of the CDR3: TGTGCCTCCGGAGGGGTTCAAGAGACCCAGTACTTC.

This clonotype was observed a few times. The chain has TRBV4-2 and TRBJ2-7; the D is unclear. Germline V gene sequence: CDR1 LGHNA, CDR2 YNFKEQ. Trimming shortened V by 2 bases and J by 3 bases, and 8 bases separated the two germline ends. This CDR3 comprises 13 residues. The CDR3 sequence: CASSQSRVYEQYF. The DNA for the CDR3 is TGTGCCAGCAGCCAATCCCGGGTCTACGAGCAGTACTTC.

This clonotype was seen only a few times. This chain links TRBV12-3 or TRBV12-4 with TRBJ1-1, with D perhaps matching TRBD1 (6 bases). The CDR3 consists of 16 residues. V was pared by 5 bases and J by 3 bases, with 19 bases between. CDR3 sequence (DNA): TGTGCCAGCAGTCCCATCCCAGGGGTAGGGGACACTGAAGCTTTCTTT. Its protein product is CASSPIPGVGDTEAFF.

This clonotype was counted between two and nine times. The chain employs TRBV6-5 and TRBJ1-2; the D is unclear. This CDR3 has 13 amino acids. Germline assignment: CDR1 MNHEY and CDR2 SVGAGI. The ends were cut back, 0 bases at V and 8 bases at J, with 10 bases in the middle. The CDR3 loop is CASSYSGSNGYTF. DNA of the CDR3: TGTGCCAGCAGTTACTCCGGGTCAAACGGCTACACCTTC.

The chain uses TRBV6-5 and TRBJ2-3, with D tentatively TRBD1 (6 bases). Germline CDR1 reads MNHEY; CDR2 reads SVGAGI. Trimming took off 6 bases at V and 2 bases at J, with 18 bases between the two ends. The CDR3 runs to 16 residues. CDR3 DNA: TGTGCCAGCAGCACCGACCGGGACACTTACACAGATACGCAGTATTTT. It translates to CASSTDRDTYTDTQYF.

This chain joins TRBV27 and TRBJ2-7, with 9 bases aligning to TRBD2. Germline-derived CDR1 and CDR2 are MNHEY and SMNVEV (reference sequence). The length of the CDR3 is 13 residues. The J segment lost 5 bases and the V segment lost 9 bases, leaving 8 bases of the junction unmatched. This CDR3 reads CASLGLAQNEQYF. CDR3 bases: TGTGCCAGTCTCGGACTAGCGCAAAACGAGCAGTACTTC.

This clonotype was counted between two and nine times. This chain connects TRBV20-1 to TRBJ2-3, with 7 positions matching TRBD2. V dropped 0 bases and J dropped 0; count of bases not matched to a gene: 3. Germline CDR1 is DFQATT and CDR2 is SNEGSKA (reference sequence). The length of the CDR3 is 15 residues. The CDR3 here is CSARDRRESTDTQYF. The CDR3 DNA reads TGCAGTGCTAGAGATCGGCGGGAGAGCACAGATACGCAGTATTTT.

This clonotype was picked up many times. The V call is TRBV14, the J call TRBJ1-3; the D is unclear. The germline V gene encodes CDR1 SGHDN and CDR2 FVKESK. The CDR3 covers 16 residues. The V end lost 3 bases, the J end lost 0 bases, and 12 bases lay between the germline ends. The CDR3 DNA follows: TGTGCCAGCAGCCAGGATCTACCGAGCTCTGGAAACACCATATATTTT. Its translation: CASSQDLPSSGNTIYF. Combining the CDR3 with reference TRBV14 and TRBJ1-3 gives the whole variable domain EAGVTQFPSHSVIEKGQTVTLRCDPISGHDNLYWYRRVMGKEIKFLLHFVKESKQDESGMPNNRFLAERTGGTYSTLKVQPAELEDSGVYFCASSQDLPSSGNTIYFGEGSWLTVV.

V usage is TRBV3-1 and J usage is TRBJ2-7; no clear D. In germline, CDR1 is LGHDT, CDR2 YNNKEL (reference sequence). The CDR3 extends over 12 amino acids. The V and J ends lost 1 base and 7 bases respectively, with 8 bases between them. The CDR3 DNA is TGTGCCAGCAGCCAAGCCCTCAAAGAGCAGTACTTC. Amino acid sequence: CASSQALKEQYF.